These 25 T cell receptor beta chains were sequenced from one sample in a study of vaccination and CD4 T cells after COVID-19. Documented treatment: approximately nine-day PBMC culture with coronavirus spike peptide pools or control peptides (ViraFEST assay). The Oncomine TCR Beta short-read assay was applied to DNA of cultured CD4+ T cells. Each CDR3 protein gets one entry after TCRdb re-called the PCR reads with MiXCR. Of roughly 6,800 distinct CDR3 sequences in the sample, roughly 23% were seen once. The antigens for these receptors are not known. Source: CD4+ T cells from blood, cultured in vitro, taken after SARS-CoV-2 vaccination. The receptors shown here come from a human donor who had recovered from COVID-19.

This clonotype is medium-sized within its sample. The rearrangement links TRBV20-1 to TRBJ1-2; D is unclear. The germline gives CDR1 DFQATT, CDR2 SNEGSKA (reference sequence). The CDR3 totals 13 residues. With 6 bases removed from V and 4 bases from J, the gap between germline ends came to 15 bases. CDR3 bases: TGCAGTGCGACCGGCCTAGGGTCCTATGGCTACACCTTC. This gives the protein CSATGLGSYGYTF.

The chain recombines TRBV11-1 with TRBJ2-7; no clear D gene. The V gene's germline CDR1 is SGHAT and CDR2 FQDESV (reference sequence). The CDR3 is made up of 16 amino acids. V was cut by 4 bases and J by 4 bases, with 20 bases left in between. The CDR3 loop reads CASSSMAKRSVYEQYF. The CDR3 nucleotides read TGTGCCAGCAGCTCTATGGCCAAAAGGTCGGTGTACGAGCAGTACTTC.

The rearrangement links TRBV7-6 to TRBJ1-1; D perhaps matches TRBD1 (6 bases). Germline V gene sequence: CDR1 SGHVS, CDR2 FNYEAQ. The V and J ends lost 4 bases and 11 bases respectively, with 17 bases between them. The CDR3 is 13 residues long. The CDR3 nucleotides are TGTGCCAGCAGCTCCCTATGGGGGGGCCGGGCTTTCTTT. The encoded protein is CASSSLWGGRAFF.

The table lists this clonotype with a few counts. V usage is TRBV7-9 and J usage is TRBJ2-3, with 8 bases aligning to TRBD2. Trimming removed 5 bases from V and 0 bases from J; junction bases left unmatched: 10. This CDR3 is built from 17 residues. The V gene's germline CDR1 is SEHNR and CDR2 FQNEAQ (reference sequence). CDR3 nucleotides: TGTGCCAGCAGCCCAACTTTTAGCGGGACTAGCACAGATACGCAGTATTTT. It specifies CASSPTFSGTSTDTQYF.

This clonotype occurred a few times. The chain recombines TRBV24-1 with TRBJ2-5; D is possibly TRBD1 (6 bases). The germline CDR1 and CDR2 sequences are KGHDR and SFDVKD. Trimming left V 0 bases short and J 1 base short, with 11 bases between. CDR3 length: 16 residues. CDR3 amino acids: CATSDLGDTTQETQYF. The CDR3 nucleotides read TGTGCCACCAGTGATTTGGGGGACACCACCCAAGAGACCCAGTACTTC.

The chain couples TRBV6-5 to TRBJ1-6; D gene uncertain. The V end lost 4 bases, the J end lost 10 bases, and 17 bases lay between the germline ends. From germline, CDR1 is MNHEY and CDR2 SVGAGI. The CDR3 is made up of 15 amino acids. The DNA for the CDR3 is TGTGCCAGCAGTTCCTCATTCCCAGCGGGATCACCCCTCCACTTT. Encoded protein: CASSSSFPAGSPLHF.

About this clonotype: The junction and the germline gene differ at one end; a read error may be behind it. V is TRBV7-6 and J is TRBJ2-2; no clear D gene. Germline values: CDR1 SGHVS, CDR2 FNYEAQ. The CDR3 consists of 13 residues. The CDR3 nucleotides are TGTGCTAGCAGCTTAATGAACACCGGGGAGCTGTTTTTT. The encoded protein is CASSLMNTGELFF.

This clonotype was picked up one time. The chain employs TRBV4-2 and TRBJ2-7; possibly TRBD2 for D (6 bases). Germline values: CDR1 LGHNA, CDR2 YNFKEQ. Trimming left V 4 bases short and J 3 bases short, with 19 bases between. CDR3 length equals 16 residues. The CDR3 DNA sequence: TGTGCCAGCAGCCTGGGAGCGGGCCAATCCCTCTACGAGCAGTACTTC. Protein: CASSLGAGQSLYEQYF.

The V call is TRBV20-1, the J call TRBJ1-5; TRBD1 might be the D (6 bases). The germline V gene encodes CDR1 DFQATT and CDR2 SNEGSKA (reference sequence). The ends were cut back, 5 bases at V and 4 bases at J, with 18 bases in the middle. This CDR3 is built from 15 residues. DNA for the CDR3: TGCAGTGCTCAACCATCAGGGGTTCGGAATCAGCCCCAGCATTTT. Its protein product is CSAQPSGVRNQPQHF.

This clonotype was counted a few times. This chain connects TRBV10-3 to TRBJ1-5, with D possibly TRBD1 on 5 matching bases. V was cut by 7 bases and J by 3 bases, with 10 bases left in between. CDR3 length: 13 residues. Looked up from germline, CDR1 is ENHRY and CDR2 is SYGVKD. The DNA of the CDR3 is TGTGCCATCACCGACAGCTCCAATCAGCCCCAGCATTTT. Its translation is CAITDSSNQPQHF.

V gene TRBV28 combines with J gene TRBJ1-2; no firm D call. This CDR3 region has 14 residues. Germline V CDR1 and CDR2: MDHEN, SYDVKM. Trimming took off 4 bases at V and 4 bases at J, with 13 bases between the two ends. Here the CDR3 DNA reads TGTGCCAGCAGTTCTCCGTTTAGGAGCTATGGCTACACCTTC. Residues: CASSSPFRSYGYTF.

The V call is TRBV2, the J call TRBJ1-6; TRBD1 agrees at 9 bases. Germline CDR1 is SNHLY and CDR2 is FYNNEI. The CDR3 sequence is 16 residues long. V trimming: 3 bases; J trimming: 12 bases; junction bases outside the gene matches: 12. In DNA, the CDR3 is TGTGCCAGCAGTGACCGGGACAGGGCATTTGGTTTACCCCTCCACTTT. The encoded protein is CASSDRDRAFGLPLHF.

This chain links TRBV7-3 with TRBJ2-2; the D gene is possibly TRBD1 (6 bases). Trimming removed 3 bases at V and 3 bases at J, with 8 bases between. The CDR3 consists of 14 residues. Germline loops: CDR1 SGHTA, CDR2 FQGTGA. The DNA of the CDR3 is TGTGCCAGCAGCTTTGGACAGCACACCGGGGAGCTGTTTTTT. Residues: CASSFGQHTGELFF.

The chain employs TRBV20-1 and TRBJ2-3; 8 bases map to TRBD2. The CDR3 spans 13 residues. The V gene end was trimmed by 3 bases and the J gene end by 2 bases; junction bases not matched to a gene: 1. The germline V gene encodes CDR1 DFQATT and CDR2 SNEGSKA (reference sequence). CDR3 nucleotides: TGCAGTGCTAGCGGGAGGGTCACAGATACGCAGTATTTT. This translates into CSASGRVTDTQYF.

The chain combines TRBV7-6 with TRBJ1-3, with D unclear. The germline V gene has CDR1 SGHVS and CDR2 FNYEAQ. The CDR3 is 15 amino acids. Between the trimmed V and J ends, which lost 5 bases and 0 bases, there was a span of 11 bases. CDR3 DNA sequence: TGTGCCAGCAGCCCTCAGCGAAGCTCTGGAAACACCATATATTTT. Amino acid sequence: CASSPQRSSGNTIYF.

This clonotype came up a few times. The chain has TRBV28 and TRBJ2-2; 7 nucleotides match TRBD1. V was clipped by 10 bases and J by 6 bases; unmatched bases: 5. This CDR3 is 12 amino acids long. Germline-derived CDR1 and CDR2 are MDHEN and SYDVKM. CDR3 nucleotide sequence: TGTGCCATCGGACAGGTCTCCGGGGAGCTGTTTTTT. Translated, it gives CAIGQVSGELFF.

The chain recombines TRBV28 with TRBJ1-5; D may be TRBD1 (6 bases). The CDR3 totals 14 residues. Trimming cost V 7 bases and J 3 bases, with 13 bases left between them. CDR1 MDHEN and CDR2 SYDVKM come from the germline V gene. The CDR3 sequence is CASTRDRSNQPQHF. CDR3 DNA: TGTGCCAGCACCCGCGACAGGTCCAATCAGCCCCAGCATTTT.

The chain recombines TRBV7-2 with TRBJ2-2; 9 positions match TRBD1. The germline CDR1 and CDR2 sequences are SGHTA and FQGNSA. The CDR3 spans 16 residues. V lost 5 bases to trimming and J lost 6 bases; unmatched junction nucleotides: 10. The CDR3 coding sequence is TGTGCCAGCAGCCTCCCGGGACAGGGTATTTCCGGGGAGCTGTTTTTT. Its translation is CASSLPGQGISGELFF. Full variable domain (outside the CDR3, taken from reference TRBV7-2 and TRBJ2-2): GAGVSQSPSNKVTEKGKDVELRCDPISGHTALYWYRQSLGQGLEFLIYFQGNSAPDKSGLPSDRFSAERTGGSVSTLTIQRTQQEDSAVYLCASSLPGQGISGELFFGEGSRLTVL.

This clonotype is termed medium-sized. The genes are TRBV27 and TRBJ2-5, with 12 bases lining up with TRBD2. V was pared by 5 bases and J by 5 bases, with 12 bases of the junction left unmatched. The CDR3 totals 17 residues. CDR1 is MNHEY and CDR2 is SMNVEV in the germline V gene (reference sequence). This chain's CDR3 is CASSTPGTSGPEETQYF. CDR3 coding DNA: TGTGCCAGCAGTACCCCCGGGACTAGCGGGCCGGAGGAGACCCAGTACTTC.

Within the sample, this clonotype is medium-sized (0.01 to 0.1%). CDR3 amino acids: CASSYGTTSTDTQYF. CDR3 DNA: TGTGCCAGCAGTTATGGGACTACTAGCACAGATACGCAGTATTTT. The chain joins TRBV6-5 to TRBJ2-3; 7 bases fit TRBD2. Germline CDR1 and CDR2: MNHEY and SVGAGI. Trimming took 3 bases from V and 0 from J; bases not matched to a gene: 3. This CDR3 contains 15 residues.

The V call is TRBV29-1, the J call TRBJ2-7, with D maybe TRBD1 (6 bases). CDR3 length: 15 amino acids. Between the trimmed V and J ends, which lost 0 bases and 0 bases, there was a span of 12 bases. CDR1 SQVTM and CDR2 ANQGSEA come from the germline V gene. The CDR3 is CSVEDPTGLSYEQYF. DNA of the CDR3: TGCAGCGTTGAAGATCCCACAGGGCTCTCCTACGAGCAGTACTTC.

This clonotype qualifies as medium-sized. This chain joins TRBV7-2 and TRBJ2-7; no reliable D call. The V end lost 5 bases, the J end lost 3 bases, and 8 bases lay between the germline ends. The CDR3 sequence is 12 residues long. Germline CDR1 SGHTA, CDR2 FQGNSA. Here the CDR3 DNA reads TGTGCCAGCAGCCCGACGAGCTACGAGCAGTACTTC. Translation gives CASSPTSYEQYF.

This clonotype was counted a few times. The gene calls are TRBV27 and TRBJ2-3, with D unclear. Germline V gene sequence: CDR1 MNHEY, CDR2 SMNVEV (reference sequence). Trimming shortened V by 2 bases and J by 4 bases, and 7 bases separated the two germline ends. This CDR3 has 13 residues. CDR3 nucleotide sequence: TGTGCCAGCAGTTTAAAATGGGCAGATACGCAGTATTTT. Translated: CASSLKWADTQYF.

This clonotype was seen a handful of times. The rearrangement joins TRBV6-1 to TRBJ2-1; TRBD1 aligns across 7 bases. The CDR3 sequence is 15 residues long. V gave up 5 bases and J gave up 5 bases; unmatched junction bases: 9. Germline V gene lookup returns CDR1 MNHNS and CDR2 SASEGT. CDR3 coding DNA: TGTGCCAGCAGTCAAACCCCAGACAGGGACAATGAGCAGTTCTTC. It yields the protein CASSQTPDRDNEQFF.

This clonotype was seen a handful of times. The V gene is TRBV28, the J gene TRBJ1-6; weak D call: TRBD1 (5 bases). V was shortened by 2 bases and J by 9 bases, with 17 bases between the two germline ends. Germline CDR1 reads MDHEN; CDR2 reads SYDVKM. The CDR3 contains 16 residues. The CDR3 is CASSLGAPRISSPLHF. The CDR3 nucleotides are TGTGCCAGCAGTTTAGGGGCTCCTCGGATAAGTTCACCCCTCCACTTT.